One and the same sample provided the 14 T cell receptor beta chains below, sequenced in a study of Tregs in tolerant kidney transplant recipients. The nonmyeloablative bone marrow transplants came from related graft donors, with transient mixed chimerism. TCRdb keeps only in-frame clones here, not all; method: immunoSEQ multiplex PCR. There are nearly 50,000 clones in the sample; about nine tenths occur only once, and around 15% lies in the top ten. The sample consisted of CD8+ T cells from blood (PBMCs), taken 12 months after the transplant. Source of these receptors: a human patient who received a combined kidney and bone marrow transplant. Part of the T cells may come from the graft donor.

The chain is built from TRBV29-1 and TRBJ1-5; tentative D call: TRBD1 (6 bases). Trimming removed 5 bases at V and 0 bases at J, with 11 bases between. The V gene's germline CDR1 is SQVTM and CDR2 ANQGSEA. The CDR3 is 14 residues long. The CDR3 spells CSVWDIYSNQPQHF. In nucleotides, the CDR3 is TGCAGCGTTTGGGACATTTATAGCAATCAGCCCCAGCATTTT. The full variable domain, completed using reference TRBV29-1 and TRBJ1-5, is SAVISQKPSRDICQRGTSLTIQCQVDSQVTMMFWYRQQPGQSLTLIATANQGSEATYESGFVIDKFPISRPNLTFSTLTVSNMSPEDSSIYLCSVWDIYSNQPQHFGDGTRLSIL.

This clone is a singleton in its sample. The CDR3 here is CASREWGGSTDTQYF. CDR3 coding DNA: TGTGCCAGCAGGGAGTGGGGGGGGAGCACAGATACGCAGTATTTT. This rearrangement joins TRBV6-5 to TRBJ2-3, with TRBD2 matching 7 bases. Trimming took 6 bases from V and 0 from J; bases not matched to a gene: 6. This CDR3 spans 15 amino acids. Germline assignment: CDR1 MNHEY and CDR2 SVGAGI.

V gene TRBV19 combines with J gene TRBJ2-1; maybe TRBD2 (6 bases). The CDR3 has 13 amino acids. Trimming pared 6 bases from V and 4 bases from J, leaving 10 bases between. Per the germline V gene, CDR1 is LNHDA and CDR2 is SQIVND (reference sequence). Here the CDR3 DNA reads TGTGCCAGTAGGCTCGGGAGTTACAATGAGCAGTTCTTC. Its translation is CASRLGSYNEQFF.

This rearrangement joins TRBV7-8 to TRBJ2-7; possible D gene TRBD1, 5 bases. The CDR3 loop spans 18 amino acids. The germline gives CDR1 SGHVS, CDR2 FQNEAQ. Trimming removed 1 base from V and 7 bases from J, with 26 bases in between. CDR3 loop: CASSLVVLSDRGPLEQYF. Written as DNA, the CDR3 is TGTGCCAGCAGCTTAGTAGTTTTATCCGACAGAGGACCTCTAGAGCAGTACTTC.

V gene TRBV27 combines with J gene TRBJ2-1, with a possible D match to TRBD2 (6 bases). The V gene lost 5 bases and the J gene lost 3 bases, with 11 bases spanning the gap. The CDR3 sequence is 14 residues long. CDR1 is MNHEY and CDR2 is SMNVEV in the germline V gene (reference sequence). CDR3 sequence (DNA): TGTGCCAGCAGTCCGACGGGACTCTACAATGAGCAGTTCTTC. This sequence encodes CASSPTGLYNEQFF.

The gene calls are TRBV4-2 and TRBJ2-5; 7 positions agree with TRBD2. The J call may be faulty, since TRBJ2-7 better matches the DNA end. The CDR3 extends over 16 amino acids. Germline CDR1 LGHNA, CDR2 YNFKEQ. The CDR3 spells CASSQTAWGGTYEQYF. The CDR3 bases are TGTGCCAGCAGCCAAACGGCGTGGGGGGGGACCTACGAGCAGTACTTC.

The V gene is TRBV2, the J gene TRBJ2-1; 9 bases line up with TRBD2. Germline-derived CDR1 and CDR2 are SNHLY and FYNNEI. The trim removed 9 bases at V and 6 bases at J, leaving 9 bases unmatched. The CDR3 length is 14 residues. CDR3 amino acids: CARPAGGGGNEQFF. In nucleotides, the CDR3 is TGTGCCAGACCGGCTGGCGGGGGGGGCAATGAGCAGTTCTTC.

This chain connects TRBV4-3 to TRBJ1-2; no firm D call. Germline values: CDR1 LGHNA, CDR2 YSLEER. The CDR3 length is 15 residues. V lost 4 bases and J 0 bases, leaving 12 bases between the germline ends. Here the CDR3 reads CASSLGATSNYGYTF. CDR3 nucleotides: TGCGCCAGCAGCCTGGGCGCCACCTCTAACTATGGCTACACCTTC.

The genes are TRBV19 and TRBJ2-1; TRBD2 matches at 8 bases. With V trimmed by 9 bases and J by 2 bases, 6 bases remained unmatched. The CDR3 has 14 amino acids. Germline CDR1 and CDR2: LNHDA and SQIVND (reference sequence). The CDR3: CASESGGAYNEQFF. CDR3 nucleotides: TGTGCCAGCGAGAGCGGGGGTGCCTACAATGAGCAGTTCTTC.

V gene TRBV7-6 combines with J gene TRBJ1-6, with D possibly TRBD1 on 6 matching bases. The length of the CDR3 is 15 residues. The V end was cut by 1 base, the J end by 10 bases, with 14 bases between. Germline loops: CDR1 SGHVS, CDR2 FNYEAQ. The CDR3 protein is CASSLGGGARSPLHF. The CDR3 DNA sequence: TGTGCCAGCAGCTTAGGAGGGGGGGCACGGTCACCCCTCCACTTT.

For the CDR3, the DNA is TGTGCCTGGAATGAAGGCCTAGCGGGGGATGAGCAGTTCTTC. This translates into CAWNEGLAGDEQFF. The V and J genes are TRBV30 and TRBJ2-1; 10 positions match TRBD2. The CDR3 covers 14 residues. CDR1 is GTSNPN and CDR2 is SVGIG in the germline V gene (reference sequence). V shed 4 bases and J 8 bases; nucleotides not matched to a gene: 8.

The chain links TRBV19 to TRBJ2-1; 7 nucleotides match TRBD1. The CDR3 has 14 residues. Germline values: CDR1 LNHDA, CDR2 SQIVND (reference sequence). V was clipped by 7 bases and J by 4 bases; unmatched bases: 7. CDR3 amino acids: CASTAGGGYNEQFF. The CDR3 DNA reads TGTGCCAGTACCGCAGGGGGTGGATACAATGAGCAGTTCTTC.

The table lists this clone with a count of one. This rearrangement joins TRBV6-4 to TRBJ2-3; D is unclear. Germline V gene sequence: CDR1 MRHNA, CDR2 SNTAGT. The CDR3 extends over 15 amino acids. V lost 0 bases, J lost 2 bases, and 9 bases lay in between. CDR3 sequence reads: CASSDSIGATDTQYF. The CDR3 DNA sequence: TGTGCCAGCAGTGACTCGATAGGAGCCACAGATACGCAGTATTTT.

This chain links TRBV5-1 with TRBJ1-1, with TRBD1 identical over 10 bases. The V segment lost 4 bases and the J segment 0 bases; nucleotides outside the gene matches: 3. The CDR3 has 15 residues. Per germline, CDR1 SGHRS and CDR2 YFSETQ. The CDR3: CASSRGQGMNTEAFF. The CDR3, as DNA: TGCGCCAGCAGCAGGGGACAGGGGATGAACACTGAAGCTTTCTTT.